Below, one TCR beta chain is given with its context. The entry originates in a study of control samples from healthy donors and cancer patients. The repertoire was sequenced with immunoSEQ multiplex PCR; TCRdb's copy has only in-frame clones and lacks some. The data hold about 120,000 clones, with about nine tenths observed a single time. Sequences were obtained from blood. The TCR was taken from a man in his forties in good health.

The CDR3, as DNA: TGTGCCAGCAGTTTTTCAGGCTACGAGCAGTACTTC. Protein product: CASSFSGYEQYF. The V and J genes are TRBV12-3 or TRBV12-4 and TRBJ2-7; no reliable D call. V dropped 3 bases and J dropped 3 bases, with 6 bases sitting between them. This CDR3 spans 12 amino acids.